Each of the 6 T cell receptor beta chains below was sequenced from the same sample in a study of blood T cell repertoires in COVID-19. Measured with immunoSEQ multiplex PCR; TCRdb has only the in-frame clones, and not every one. The sample holds over 70,000 clones; approximately 80% are singletons and the top ten take 5.5% to 8%. The sequenced sample consisted of peripheral blood. These receptor sequences come from a man aged 25 to 40 with COVID-19, enrolled during active disease.

This clone has only one observation. The CDR3 nucleotides are TGTGCCAGCAGCCTCGGACTAGCGGGAGAGCAGTTCTTC. Its translation: CASSLGLAGEQFF. J is TRBJ2-1 and V is TRBV5-4, with TRBD2 matching 12 bases. The CDR3 covers 13 residues. The trim removed 4 bases at V and 10 bases at J, leaving 3 bases unmatched. CDR1 and CDR2 from the germline V gene are SGHNT and YYREEE (reference sequence).

The genes are TRBV9 and TRBJ2-1, with 7 bases that match TRBD2. Germline V gives CDR1 SGDLS, CDR2 YYNGEE. V gave up 0 bases and J gave up 8 bases; unmatched junction bases: 11. This CDR3 is built from 16 residues. The CDR3 protein is CASSVVGGEHQDEQFF. The CDR3 bases are TGTGCCAGCAGCGTAGTGGGGGGGGAGCACCAAGATGAGCAGTTCTTC.

The V call is TRBV6-5, the J call TRBJ1-1; tentatively, D is TRBD1 (6 bases). Trimming cost V 0 bases and J 4 bases, with 9 bases left between them. Germline CDR1 reads MNHEY; CDR2 reads SVGAGI. The CDR3 has 14 residues. CDR3 DNA sequence: TGTGCCAGCAGTTACTCACAGGGAAGCACTGAAGCTTTCTTT. As protein: CASSYSQGSTEAFF.

The V call is TRBV30, the J call TRBJ2-7; the D gene is possibly TRBD2 (6 bases). V lost 0 bases and J lost 5, with 8 bases in between. The CDR3 consists of 12 residues. Germline V gives CDR1 GTSNPN, CDR2 SVGIG (reference sequence). The CDR3: CAWSVTGDEQYF. The CDR3 DNA sequence: TGTGCCTGGAGTGTGACGGGAGACGAGCAGTACTTC.

The chain joins TRBV13 to TRBJ2-5, with TRBD1 identical over 12 bases. CDR1 is PRHDT, CDR2 FYEKMQ, per germline (reference sequence). V was clipped by 5 bases and J by 4 bases; unmatched bases: 5. The CDR3 is made up of 15 amino acids. DNA of the CDR3: TGTGCCAGCAGCACCCGGGACAGGGGGCTAGAGACCCAGTACTTC. Residues: CASSTRDRGLETQYF.

This clone was counted only a few times. The V call is TRBV7-2, the J call TRBJ2-2, with D possibly TRBD1 on 6 matching bases. Trimming cost V 1 base and J 6 bases, with 6 bases left between them. Germline V gene data show CDR1 as SGHTA and CDR2 as FQGNSA. This CDR3 comprises 13 residues. CDR3 protein: CASSLEGAGELFF. The CDR3 DNA is TGTGCCAGCAGCTTAGAGGGGGCCGGGGAGCTGTTTTTT.